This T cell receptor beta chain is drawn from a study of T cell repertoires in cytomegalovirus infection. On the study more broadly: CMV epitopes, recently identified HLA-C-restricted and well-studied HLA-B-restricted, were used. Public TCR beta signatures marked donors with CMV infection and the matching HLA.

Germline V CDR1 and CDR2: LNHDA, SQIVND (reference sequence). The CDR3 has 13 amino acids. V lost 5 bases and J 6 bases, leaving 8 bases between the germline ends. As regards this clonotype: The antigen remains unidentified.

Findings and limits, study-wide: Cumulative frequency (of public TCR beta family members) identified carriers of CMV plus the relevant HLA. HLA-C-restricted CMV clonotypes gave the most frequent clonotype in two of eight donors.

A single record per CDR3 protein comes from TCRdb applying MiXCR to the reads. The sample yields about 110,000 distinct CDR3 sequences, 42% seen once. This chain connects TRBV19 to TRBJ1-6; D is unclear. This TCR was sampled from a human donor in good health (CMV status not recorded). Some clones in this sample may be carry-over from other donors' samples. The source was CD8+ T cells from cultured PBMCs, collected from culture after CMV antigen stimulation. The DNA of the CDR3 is TGTGCCAGTAGTGACGGGGTTAATTCACCCCTCCACTTT. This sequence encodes CASSDGVNSPLHF.